The 9 T cell receptor beta chains presented below share a single source sample, sequenced in a study of blood T cell repertoires in COVID-19. Sequencing used immunoSEQ multiplex PCR; TCRdb keeps in-frame clones, though not all of them. The sample yields 100,000 or so clones, 75% to 85% seen once. Sequenced: peripheral blood. The receptor set was obtained from a man between 60 and 70 years old with acute or convalescent COVID-19.

This clone was picked up one time. The chain recombines TRBV5-6 with TRBJ1-4; the D gene is possibly TRBD1 (6 bases). This CDR3 has 15 residues. Germline CDR1 SGHDT, CDR2 YYEEEE. V shed 4 bases and J shed 8 bases, with 18 bases lying between them. CDR3 amino acids: CASSETGTREEKLFF. DNA of the CDR3: TGTGCCAGCAGCGAAACAGGGACGAGGGAGGAAAAACTGTTTTTT. The whole variable domain, filled in from reference TRBV5-6 and TRBJ1-4, reads DAGVTQSPTHLIKTRGQQVTLRCSPKSGHDTVSWYQQALGQGPQFIFQYYEEEERQRGNFPDRFSGHQFPNYSSELNVNALLLGDSALYLCASSETGTREEKLFFGSGTQLSVL.

The rearrangement links TRBV18 to TRBJ1-1; D might be TRBD1 (6 bases). Trimming shortened V by 0 bases and J by 6 bases, and 17 bases separated the two germline ends. Germline V gene data show CDR1 as KGHSH and CDR2 as LQKENI. This CDR3 is built from 16 residues. CDR3 sequence reads: CASSPPVGGGGAEAFF. The DNA for the CDR3 is TGTGCCAGCTCACCACCGGTCGGCGGGGGGGGCGCTGAAGCTTTCTTT.

The rearrangement joins TRBV29-1 to TRBJ2-1; a possible D gene is TRBD1 (6 bases). The CDR3 is 13 residues long. Germline-derived CDR1 and CDR2 are SQVTM and ANQGSEA. Trimming pared 2 bases from V and 10 bases from J, leaving 15 bases between. The CDR3 protein is CSVEKSDQGEQFF. CDR3 nucleotides: TGCAGCGTTGAAAAGTCCGACCAGGGGGAGCAGTTCTTC.

The gene calls are TRBV4-2 and TRBJ2-1; 13 bases map to TRBD2. There are 16 residues in the CDR3. V lost 1 base to trimming and J lost 10 bases; unmatched junction nucleotides: 7. Germline CDR1 LGHNA, CDR2 YNFKEQ. The CDR3 spells CASSQGRLAGGGEQFF. The CDR3 DNA is TGTGCCAGCAGCCAAGGGCGACTAGCGGGGGGCGGGGAGCAGTTCTTC.

The rearrangement joins TRBV19 to TRBJ2-1; 13 bases are a match to TRBD2. V lost 0 bases to trimming and J lost 1 base; unmatched junction nucleotides: 9. CDR1 is LNHDA and CDR2 is SQIVND in the germline V gene (reference sequence). The CDR3 covers 20 residues. CDR3 nucleotide sequence: TGTGCCAGTAGTATAGATCTGACTAGCGGGGGGCGACCGTCCTACAATGAGCAGTTCTTC. Translating it yields CASSIDLTSGGRPSYNEQFF.

The chain employs TRBV11-3 and TRBJ2-5, with D possibly matching TRBD2 (7 bases). Germline values: CDR1 SGHNT, CDR2 YENEEA. The CDR3 contains 16 residues. The germline V and J ends were trimmed by 5 bases and 7 bases, with 23 bases remaining between them. This CDR3 is CASSTPLRGGPGTQYF. The CDR3 nucleotides read TGTGCCAGCAGCACCCCCTTGAGGGGGGGACCGGGGACCCAGTACTTC. The variable domain in full, completed from reference TRBV11-3 and TRBJ2-5, reads EAGVVQSPRYKIIEKKQPVAFWCNPISGHNTLYWYLQNLGQGPELLIRYENEEAVDDSQLPKDRFSAERLKGVDSTLKIQPAELGDSAVYLCASSTPLRGGPGTQYFGPGTRLLVL.

The rearrangement links TRBV9 to TRBJ2-2; 14 bases agree with TRBD2. Unmatched junction bases numbered 2, after V lost 3 bases and J lost 1 base. In germline, CDR1 is SGDLS, CDR2 YYNGEE. The length of the CDR3 is 17 residues. The CDR3 sequence is CASSAGTSGGNTGELFF. The CDR3 DNA reads as TGTGCCAGCAGCGCTGGGACTAGCGGGGGGAACACCGGGGAGCTGTTTTTT.

The CDR3 reads CASSRTGMNTEAFF. The CDR3 DNA reads as TGTGCCAGCAGCCGGACAGGAATGAACACTGAAGCTTTCTTT. The V call is TRBV21-1, the J call TRBJ1-1; the table calls TRBD1, which could not be checked here. TRBV21-1 is marked as a pseudogene. This CDR3 spans 14 amino acids.

This clone was recorded many times. The chain links TRBV10-1 to TRBJ2-7; D is undetermined. CDR3 length: 14 amino acids. V was pared by 2 bases and J by 4 bases, with 12 bases between. Looked up from germline, CDR1 is WNHNN and CDR2 is SYGVQD (reference sequence). CDR3 in DNA: TGCGCCAGCAGTGAGAGCCACCCGCCGTACGAGCAGTACTTC. It yields the protein CASSESHPPYEQYF.